This T cell receptor beta chain stems from a study of blood T cell repertoires in COVID-19. There are many counts of this clone. The CDR3 spans 16 residues. V was trimmed by 0 bases and J by 4 bases, leaving 15 bases between them. Germline V CDR1 and CDR2: MNHEY, SMNVEV (reference sequence). TCRdb keeps only in-frame clones here, not all; method: immunoSEQ multiplex PCR. The sample carries 350,000 to 400,000 clones, roughly nine tenths recorded once. This chain uses TRBV27 with TRBJ1-1, with a weak D call TRBD1 (5 bases). The sequence derives from a woman aged 30 to 39 with COVID-19, enrolled during active disease. The sequencing sample was made of peripheral blood. CDR3 DNA: TGTGCCAGCAGTTTATCACCAGGGAGGTCGGGCACTGAAGCTTTCTTT. Its protein product is CASSLSPGRSGTEAFF.